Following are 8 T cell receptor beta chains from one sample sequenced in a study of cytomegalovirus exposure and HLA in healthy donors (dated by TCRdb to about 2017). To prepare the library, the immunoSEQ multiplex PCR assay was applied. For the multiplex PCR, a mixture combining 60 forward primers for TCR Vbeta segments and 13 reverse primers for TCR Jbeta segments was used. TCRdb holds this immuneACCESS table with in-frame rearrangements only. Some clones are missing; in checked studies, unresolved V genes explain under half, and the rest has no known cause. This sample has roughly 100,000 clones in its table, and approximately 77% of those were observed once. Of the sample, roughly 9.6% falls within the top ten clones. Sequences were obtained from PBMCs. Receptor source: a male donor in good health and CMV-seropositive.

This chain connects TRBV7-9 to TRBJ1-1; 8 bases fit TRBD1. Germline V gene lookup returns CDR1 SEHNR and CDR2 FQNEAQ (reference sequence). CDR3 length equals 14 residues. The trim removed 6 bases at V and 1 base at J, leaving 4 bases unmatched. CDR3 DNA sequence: TGTGCCAGCAGACTCGGACAGGGGAACACTGAAGCTTTCTTT. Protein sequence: CASRLGQGNTEAFF.

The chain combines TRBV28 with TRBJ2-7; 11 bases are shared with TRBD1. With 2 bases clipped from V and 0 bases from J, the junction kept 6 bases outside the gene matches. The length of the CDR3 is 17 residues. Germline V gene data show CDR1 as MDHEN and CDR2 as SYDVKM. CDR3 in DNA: TGTGCCAGCAGTTTAGAATGGGGGACAGGGGGCTCCTACGAGCAGTACTTC. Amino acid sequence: CASSLEWGTGGSYEQYF.

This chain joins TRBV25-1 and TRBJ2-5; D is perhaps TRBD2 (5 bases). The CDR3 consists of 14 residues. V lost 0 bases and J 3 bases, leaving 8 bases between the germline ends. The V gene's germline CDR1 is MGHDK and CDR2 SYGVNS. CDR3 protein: CASSEYRGEETQYF. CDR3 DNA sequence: TGTGCCAGCAGTGAATATCGGGGTGAAGAGACCCAGTACTTC.

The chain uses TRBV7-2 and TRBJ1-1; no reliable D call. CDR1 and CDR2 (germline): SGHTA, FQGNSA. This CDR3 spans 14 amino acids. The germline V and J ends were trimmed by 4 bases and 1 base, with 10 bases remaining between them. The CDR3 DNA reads TGTGCCAGCAGCTCCCTCCCACAGAACACTGAAGCTTTCTTT. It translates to CASSSLPQNTEAFF.

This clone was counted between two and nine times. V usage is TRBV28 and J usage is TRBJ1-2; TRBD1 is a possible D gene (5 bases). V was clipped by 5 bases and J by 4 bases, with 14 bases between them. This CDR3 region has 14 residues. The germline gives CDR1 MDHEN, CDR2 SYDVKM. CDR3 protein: CASSPTGQVYGYTF. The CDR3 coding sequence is TGTGCCAGCAGTCCGACCGGACAAGTCTATGGCTACACCTTC.

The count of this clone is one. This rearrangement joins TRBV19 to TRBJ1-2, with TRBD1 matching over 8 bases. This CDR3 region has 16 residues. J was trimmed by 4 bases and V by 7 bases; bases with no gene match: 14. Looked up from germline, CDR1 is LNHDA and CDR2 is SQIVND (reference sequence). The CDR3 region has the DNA TGTGCCAGTACAAACGTCGGGCAGGGGGCAGGCTATGGCTACACCTTC. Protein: CASTNVGQGAGYGYTF. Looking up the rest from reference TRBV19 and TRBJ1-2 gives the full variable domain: DGGITQSPKYLFRKEGQNVTLSCEQNLNHDAMYWYRQDPGQGLRLIYYSQIVNDFQKGDIAEGYSVSREKKESFPLTVTSAQKNPTAFYLCASTNVGQGAGYGYTFGSGTRLTVV.

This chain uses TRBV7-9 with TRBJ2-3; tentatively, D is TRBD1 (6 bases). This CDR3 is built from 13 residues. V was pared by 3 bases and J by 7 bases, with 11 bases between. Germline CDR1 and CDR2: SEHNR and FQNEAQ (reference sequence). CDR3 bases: TGTGCCAGCAGCTTTGCTGGGGGCCATACGCAGTATTTT. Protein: CASSFAGGHTQYF.

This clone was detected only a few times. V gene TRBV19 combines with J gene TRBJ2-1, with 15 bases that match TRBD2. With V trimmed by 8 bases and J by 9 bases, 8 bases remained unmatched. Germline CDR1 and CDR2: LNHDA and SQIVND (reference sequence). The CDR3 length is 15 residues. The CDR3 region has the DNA TGTGCCAGTGTCCCGGGACTAGCGGGAGGAGGTGAGCAGTTCTTC. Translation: CASVPGLAGGGEQFF.